Presented here are 10 T cell receptor beta chains from one specimen sequenced in a study of blood T cell repertoires in COVID-19. Repertoires were generated with immunoSEQ multiplex PCR, while TCRdb's copy carries only in-frame clones and drops some. The sample carries some 150,000 clones, about nine tenths recorded once. The sequencing input was PBMCs or T cells enriched from blood (not recorded which). These receptors were collected from a man between 50 and 59 years old who had recovered from COVID-19.

In DNA form, the CDR3 reads TGTGCCAGCAGCTTACGGGCGGGTACCGGGGAGCTGTTTTTT. Protein sequence: CASSLRAGTGELFF. The chain uses TRBV7-2 and TRBJ2-2; TRBD2 is a possible D gene (5 bases). From germline, CDR1 is SGHTA and CDR2 FQGNSA. The CDR3 spans 14 residues. Trimming removed 2 bases at V and 5 bases at J, with 9 bases between.

V is TRBV21-1 and J is TRBJ1-6; the D call TRBD1 from the table was never checked on the DNA. TRBV21-1 is shown as a pseudogene. The CDR3 is made up of 18 amino acids. CDR3 bases: TGTGCCAGCAGCAATGGGGACAGGGTTCGATCCTATAATTCACCCCTCCACTTT. Protein product: CASSNGDRVRSYNSPLHF.

The chain couples TRBV7-3 to TRBJ2-2; possible D gene TRBD2, 6 bases. V was clipped by 4 bases and J by 6 bases, with 15 bases between them. Germline V CDR1 and CDR2: SGHTA, FQGTGA. The CDR3 loop spans 15 amino acids. CDR3 in DNA: TGTGCCAGCAGCTCGACTAGTTCGGGCTCCGGGGAGCTGTTTTTT. The encoded protein is CASSSTSSGSGELFF.

The rearrangement links TRBV28 to TRBJ1-1; possible D gene TRBD1, 6 bases. From germline, CDR1 is MDHEN and CDR2 SYDVKM. V lost 7 bases, J lost 5 bases, and 11 bases lay in between. The CDR3 totals 12 residues. The CDR3 DNA follows: TGTGCCAGCAACTACAGGGATACTGAAGCTTTCTTT. It is translated as CASNYRDTEAFF.

The chain combines TRBV27 with TRBJ2-2; TRBD2 matches at 10 bases. The junction had 12 bases not matched to a gene; V was cut back by 4 bases and J by 7 bases. From germline, CDR1 is MNHEY and CDR2 SMNVEV (reference sequence). The CDR3 runs 17 residues. The CDR3 nucleotides read TGTGCCAGCAGTTCACTCCAACTAGCGGGACGGAGCGGGGAGCTGTTTTTT. This encodes CASSSLQLAGRSGELFF.

The rearrangement joins TRBV7-6 to TRBJ1-3; TRBD1 is a possible D gene (5 bases). The CDR3 has 16 residues. Trimming shortened V by 5 bases and J by 2 bases, and 16 bases separated the two germline ends. Germline V gene sequence: CDR1 SGHVS, CDR2 FNYEAQ. DNA of the CDR3: TGTGCCAGCAGCCTCTTGACGGGGGAGGCTGGAAACACCATATATTTT. It specifies CASSLLTGEAGNTIYF.

The chain has TRBV15 and TRBJ1-4, with D perhaps matching TRBD1 (5 bases). The ends were cut back, 1 base at V and 5 bases at J, with 17 bases in the middle. This CDR3 has 17 amino acids. In germline, CDR1 is LNHNV, CDR2 YYDKDF (reference sequence). The CDR3 spells CATSRGRGYPANEKLFF. CDR3 nucleotide sequence: TGTGCCACCAGCAGAGGGAGGGGCTACCCCGCAAATGAAAAACTGTTTTTT.

CDR3 nucleotides: TGTGCCGTGGGGCGGCCTACCCAAACCTACGAGCAGTACTTC. Translated: CAVGRPTQTYEQYF. This chain joins TRBV30 and TRBJ2-7; D perhaps matches TRBD1 (5 bases). Trimming cost V 8 bases and J 2 bases, with 19 bases left between them. Germline values: CDR1 GTSNPN, CDR2 SVGIG (reference sequence). The CDR3 is made up of 14 amino acids. Full variable domain (rest looked up from reference TRBV30 and TRBJ2-7): SQTIHQWPATLVQPVGSPLSLECTVEGTSNPNLYWYRQAAGRGLQLLFYSVGIGQISSEVPQNLSASRPQDRQFILSSKKLLLSDSGFYLCAVGRPTQTYEQYFGPGTRLTVT.

This chain connects TRBV7-6 to TRBJ2-5, with 8 positions matching TRBD2. Trimming took 0 bases from V and 1 from J; bases not matched to a gene: 1. The CDR3 extends over 15 amino acids. Germline CDR1 and CDR2: SGHVS and FNYEAQ. This CDR3 is CASSLASGIQETQYF. CDR3 DNA sequence: TGTGCCAGCAGCTTAGCTAGCGGGATCCAAGAGACCCAGTACTTC.

This clone was picked up a small number of times. CDR3 amino acids: CASSYAVGASYEQYF. The CDR3, as DNA: TGTGCCAGCAGTTACGCCGTAGGGGCTTCCTACGAGCAGTACTTC. J is TRBJ2-7 and V is TRBV6-5; D possibly corresponds to TRBD1 (5 bases). The germline V and J ends were trimmed by 2 bases and 1 base, with 12 bases remaining between them. The CDR3 loop spans 15 amino acids. Germline-derived CDR1 and CDR2 are MNHEY and SVGAGI.